One sample yielded the 30 T cell receptor beta chains listed below, sequenced in a study of blood T cell repertoires in COVID-19. Sequencing used immunoSEQ multiplex PCR; TCRdb keeps in-frame clones, though not all of them. The table lists about 200,000 clones, 70% to 80% of them singletons. The sequenced sample consisted of peripheral blood. All receptors come from a woman aged 40 to 50 with COVID-19, enrolled during active disease.

Concerning this clone itself: The sample carries other DNA sequences with the same CDR3. The DNA of the CDR3 is TGTGCCAGCTCTCCAGGACAGGGAACTGAAGCTTTCTTT. Its protein product is CASSPGQGTEAFF. The chain combines TRBV18 with TRBJ1-1; the match to TRBD1 covers 8 bases. CDR3 length: 13 amino acids. V shed 6 bases, J shed 5 bases, and the junction held 5 bases outside the gene matches. Per germline, CDR1 KGHSH and CDR2 LQKENI.

This sequence joins TRBV10-3 and TRBJ2-7, with 8 bases lining up with TRBD2. This CDR3 is built from 14 residues. CDR1 and CDR2 (germline): ENHRY, SYGVKD. Trimming at V came to 9 bases and at J to 9 bases, leaving 16 bases not matched to a gene. The CDR3 loop reads CAMRGAGVEKRQYF. CDR3 coding DNA: TGTGCCATGCGGGGAGCGGGAGTAGAGAAACGGCAGTACTTC.

The chain couples TRBV18 to TRBJ1-5, with 11 bases aligning to TRBD1. CDR1 and CDR2 (germline): KGHSH, LQKENI. The V segment lost 6 bases and the J segment 5 bases; nucleotides outside the gene matches: 6. The CDR3 loop spans 15 amino acids. CDR3 DNA sequence: TGTGCCAGCTCCACCGGACAGGGGGCCCATCAGCCCCAGCATTTT. It is translated as CASSTGQGAHQPQHF.

This clone came up a few times. The V call is TRBV11-2, the J call TRBJ2-7; possible D gene TRBD2, 5 bases. The V end was cut by 5 bases, the J end by 3 bases, with 8 bases between. The V gene's germline CDR1 is SGHAT and CDR2 FQNNGV. CDR3 size: 12 residues. The CDR3 DNA reads TGTGCCAGCAGCCTCAGCGGCTACGAGCAGTACTTC. Encoded protein: CASSLSGYEQYF. Based on the CDR3 plus reference TRBV11-2 and TRBJ2-7, the full variable domain is EAGVAQSPRYKIIEKRQSVAFWCNPISGHATLYWYQQILGQGPKLLIQFQNNGVVDDSQLPKDRFSAERLKGVDSTLKIQPAKLEDSAVYLCASSLSGYEQYFGPGTRLTVT.

This clone has just a few counts. The V gene is TRBV5-1, the J gene TRBJ2-5; 10 nucleotides match TRBD2. With 0 bases clipped from V and 2 bases from J, the junction kept 4 bases outside the gene matches. The CDR3 covers 16 residues. The germline V gene encodes CDR1 SGHRS and CDR2 YFSETQ. CDR3 DNA sequence: TGCGCCAGCAGCTTGGAAGGAGCGGGGGGGCAAGAGACCCAGTACTTC. Protein: CASSLEGAGGQETQYF.

The chain uses TRBV5-1 and TRBJ1-4, with D possibly TRBD1 on 6 matching bases. Germline V gene data show CDR1 as SGHRS and CDR2 as YFSETQ. V was shortened by 0 bases and J by 8 bases, with 14 bases between the two germline ends. This CDR3 comprises 15 residues. The CDR3 sequence is CASSLGQGIGEKLFF. The DNA for the CDR3 is TGCGCCAGCAGCTTGGGTCAGGGGATAGGAGAAAAACTGTTTTTT.

CDR3 sequence (DNA): TGTGCCAGCAGATATGCCGGCACTGAAGCTTTCTTT. It yields the protein CASRYAGTEAFF. The rearrangement links TRBV2 to TRBJ1-1; D is unclear. This CDR3 is 12 amino acids long. Trimming cost V 6 bases and J 4 bases, with 9 bases left between them. Germline V gene sequence: CDR1 SNHLY, CDR2 FYNNEI. The full variable domain, completed using reference TRBV2 and TRBJ1-1, is EPEVTQTPSHQVTQMGQEVILRCVPISNHLYFYWYRQILGQKVEFLVSFYNNEISEKSEIFDDQFSVERPDGSNFTLKIRSTKLEDSAMYFCASRYAGTEAFFGQGTRLTVV.

In its sample, this clone was seen a few times. The identical CDR3 is also encoded by other nucleotide sequences in the sample. J is TRBJ1-2 and V is TRBV6-5; D is perhaps TRBD1 (6 bases). This CDR3 has 14 residues. CDR1 MNHEY and CDR2 SVGAGI come from the germline V gene. The V end was cut by 1 base, the J end by 1 base, with 7 bases between. The DNA for the CDR3 is TGTGCCAGCAGTTACTTGGACAGTAACTATGGCTACACCTTC. Encoded protein: CASSYLDSNYGYTF.

The chain links TRBV11-2 to TRBJ1-2, with no clear D. The CDR3 runs to 12 residues. Germline CDR1 SGHAT, CDR2 FQNNGV. The V end was cut by 5 bases, the J end by 0 bases, with 4 bases between. CDR3 loop: CASSPTNYGYTF. DNA for the CDR3: TGTGCCAGCAGCCCCACTAACTATGGCTACACCTTC.

This clone was detected a few times. The chain carries TRBV6-2 or TRBV6-3 and TRBJ2-7; no clear D. CDR1 is MNHEY and CDR2 is SVGEGT in the germline V gene. This CDR3 is built from 13 residues. Trimming took off 4 bases at V and 1 base at J, with 8 bases between the two ends. The CDR3 sequence: CASSFAESYEQYF. In DNA form, the CDR3 reads TGTGCCAGCAGTTTTGCGGAATCCTACGAGCAGTACTTC.

V usage is TRBV5-1 and J usage is TRBJ1-5; 8 nucleotides agree with TRBD1. Per the germline V gene, CDR1 is SGHRS and CDR2 is YFSETQ. V lost 5 bases to trimming and J lost 2 bases; unmatched junction nucleotides: 15. The CDR3 is 18 amino acids. For the CDR3, the DNA is TGCGCCAGCAGATCGGACAGGGACGCCCTAATGGGCAATCAGCCCCAGCATTTT. Translated: CASRSDRDALMGNQPQHF.

The CDR3 nucleotides are TGTGCCAGCAGCGAGATTGGGACTCTACAAGAGACCCAGTACTTC. It translates to CASSEIGTLQETQYF. The J gene is TRBJ2-5, the V gene TRBV3-1 (or the pseudogene TRBV3-2); D may be TRBD2 (6 bases). Per germline, CDR1 LGHDT and CDR2 YNNKEL (reference sequence). The CDR3 consists of 15 residues. V was shortened by 5 bases and J by 2 bases, with 15 bases between the two germline ends.

This clone was recorded a few times. The V gene is TRBV14, the J gene TRBJ1-4, with D unclear. CDR3 length equals 17 residues. Germline V gives CDR1 SGHDN, CDR2 FVKESK. The V end was cut by 0 bases, the J end by 0 bases, with 11 bases between. DNA of the CDR3: TGTGCCAGCAGCCAAGACTATGTAGGAGCAACTAATGAAAAACTGTTTTTT. Translation: CASSQDYVGATNEKLFF.

The J gene is TRBJ1-4, the V gene TRBV7-7; TRBD1 agrees at 10 bases. This CDR3 has 14 residues. The germline gives CDR1 SSHAT, CDR2 FNYEAQ (reference sequence). Trimming at V came to 10 bases and at J to 0 bases, leaving 2 bases not matched to a gene. The CDR3 DNA follows: TGTGCCATAGGACAGGGGGCAACTAATGAAAAACTGTTTTTT. This codes for CAIGQGATNEKLFF.

As to this clone: The same CDR3 also results from other DNA sequences found in this sample. This chain joins TRBV2 and TRBJ1-4; D is unclear. The V end lost 6 bases, the J end lost 5 bases, and 7 bases lay between the germline ends. The germline CDR1 and CDR2 sequences are SNHLY and FYNNEI. CDR3 length equals 12 residues. The CDR3 protein is CASRRLNEKLFF. The CDR3 DNA is TGTGCCAGCAGAAGACTGAATGAAAAACTGTTTTTT.

The chain is built from TRBV4-3 and TRBJ2-6; TRBD1 is a possible D gene (6 bases). The ends were cut back, 0 bases at V and 1 base at J, with 16 bases in the middle. CDR3 length: 19 amino acids. The germline V gene has CDR1 LGHNA and CDR2 YSLEER. For the CDR3, the DNA is TGCGCCAGCAGCCAAGATGGAACAGGGATCAATTCTGGGGCCAACGTCCTGACTTTC. Amino acids: CASSQDGTGINSGANVLTF.

Here the CDR3 DNA reads TGTGCCAGCAGCCAAGATCGGTTCCCTAGCGGGTCCTACGAGCAGTACTTC. It is translated as CASSQDRFPSGSYEQYF. V usage is TRBV4-2 and J usage is TRBJ2-7, with TRBD2 matching over 8 bases. The CDR3 consists of 17 residues. Trimming took 0 bases from V and 1 from J; bases not matched to a gene: 8. The germline CDR1 and CDR2 sequences are LGHNA and YNFKEQ.

The gene calls are TRBV6-5 and TRBJ1-2; perhaps TRBD1 as D (5 bases). Looked up from germline, CDR1 is MNHEY and CDR2 is SVGAGI. CDR3 length equals 15 residues. The V gene lost 6 bases and the J gene lost 3 bases, with 17 bases spanning the gap. CDR3: CASRRSGLLDYGYTF. CDR3 sequence (DNA): TGTGCCAGCAGACGATCGGGACTTCTTGACTATGGCTACACCTTC.

DNA for the CDR3: TGTGCCAGCTCACCGAGTTCGCAGAACACTGAAGCTTTCTTT. Its translation: CASSPSSQNTEAFF. The chain couples TRBV18 to TRBJ1-1, with D uncertain. The CDR3 extends over 14 amino acids. CDR1 and CDR2 from the germline V gene are KGHSH and LQKENI. V was trimmed by 3 bases and J by 1 base, leaving 9 bases between them. The entire variable domain, with the rest obtained from reference TRBV18 and TRBJ1-1, is as follows: NAGVMQNPRHLVRRRGQEARLRCSPMKGHSHVYWYRQLPEEGLKFMVYLQKENIIDESGMPKERFSAEFPKEGPSILRIQQVVRGDSAAYFCASSPSSQNTEAFFGQGTRLTVV.

This chain joins TRBV25-1 and TRBJ1-5, with 7 bases matching TRBD1. The ends lost 9 bases at V and 7 bases at J; junction bases unmatched: 12. The germline gives CDR1 MGHDK, CDR2 SYGVNS. The CDR3 totals 14 residues. The CDR3 protein is CASKRQGTGQPQHF. The CDR3 DNA sequence: TGTGCCAGTAAAAGACAGGGTACAGGCCAGCCCCAGCATTTT.

V gene TRBV3-1 (or the pseudogene TRBV3-2) combines with J gene TRBJ2-5; D gene unclear. CDR3 size: 13 residues. Germline loops: CDR1 LGHDT, CDR2 YNNKEL (reference sequence). The V end was cut by 4 bases, the J end by 4 bases, with 10 bases between. This CDR3 is CASSLAEGETQYF. The CDR3 DNA is TGTGCCAGCAGCCTAGCTGAAGGAGAGACCCAGTACTTC.

This clone was seen a few times. J is TRBJ1-2 and V is TRBV7-3; 7 nucleotides match TRBD1. Trimming removed 2 bases from V and 3 bases from J; junction bases left unmatched: 6. The CDR3 covers 15 residues. Germline lookup yields CDR1 SGHTA and CDR2 FQGTGA. CDR3 coding DNA: TGTGCCAGCAGCTTAGGACAGGAAGTGGACTATGGCTACACCTTC. It is translated as CASSLGQEVDYGYTF.

The gene calls are TRBV7-8 and TRBJ1-5, with D hard to call. CDR1 and CDR2 (germline): SGHVS, FQNEAQ. The CDR3 spans 14 residues. Trimming left V 2 bases short and J 2 bases short, with 7 bases between. The DNA for the CDR3 is TGTGCCAGCAGCTTAAGAGTTGGCAATCAGCCCCAGCATTTT. Amino acid sequence: CASSLRVGNQPQHF.

This sequence joins TRBV6-2 or TRBV6-3 and TRBJ1-1, with D perhaps matching TRBD1 (5 bases). Germline V gene data show CDR1 as MNHEY and CDR2 as SVGEGT. V shed 5 bases and J shed 5 bases, with 6 bases lying between them. The CDR3 totals 11 residues. The CDR3 DNA reads TGTGCCAGCAGTCAGGGAACTGAAGCTTTCTTT. This encodes CASSQGTEAFF.

The chain employs TRBV11-2 and TRBJ2-7, with TRBD1 matching over 8 bases. The trim removed 0 bases at V and 3 bases at J, leaving 16 bases unmatched. This CDR3 contains 19 residues. Germline V gene lookup returns CDR1 SGHAT and CDR2 FQNNGV. The CDR3: CASSLEGQGAGVLLYEQYF. In nucleotides, the CDR3 is TGTGCCAGCAGCTTAGAAGGGCAGGGGGCCGGGGTCCTCCTCTACGAGCAGTACTTC.

The chain uses TRBV9 and TRBJ2-7; TRBD2 agrees at 11 bases. The V segment lost 0 bases and the J segment 4 bases; nucleotides outside the gene matches: 12. The CDR3 length is 18 residues. Germline loops: CDR1 SGDLS, CDR2 YYNGEE. The CDR3 loop is CASSVGLAGTSGSYEQYF. CDR3 in DNA: TGTGCCAGCAGCGTAGGGCTCGCCGGGACTAGCGGTTCGTACGAGCAGTACTTC. Filled out from reference TRBV9 and TRBJ2-7, the complete variable domain reads DSGVTQTPKHLITATGQRVTLRCSPRSGDLSVYWYQQSLDQGLQFLIQYYNGEERAKGNILERFSAQQFPDLHSELNLSSLELGDSALYFCASSVGLAGTSGSYEQYFGPGTRLTVT.

The rearrangement uses TRBV7-8 and TRBJ2-1, with 11 positions matching TRBD2. J was trimmed by 2 bases and V by 6 bases; bases with no gene match: 18. The CDR3 is 20 amino acids. CDR1 and CDR2 from the germline V gene are SGHVS and FQNEAQ. The CDR3 region is CASSFTPTSGTGNAYNEQFF. The CDR3 region has the DNA TGTGCCAGCAGTTTTACACCGACTAGCGGGACCGGTAACGCCTACAATGAGCAGTTCTTC.

This clone showed up many times. The chain uses TRBV6-5 and TRBJ1-3; possibly TRBD1 for D (5 bases). CDR1 is MNHEY, CDR2 SVGAGI, per germline. V lost 6 bases and J lost 1, with 10 bases in between. This CDR3 comprises 14 residues. The CDR3 loop reads CASRDIVSGNTIYF. The CDR3 nucleotides read TGTGCCAGCAGGGACATCGTTTCTGGAAACACCATATATTTT.

This chain connects TRBV5-4 to TRBJ2-7; D perhaps matches TRBD2 (5 bases). CDR3 length: 14 amino acids. V was clipped by 4 bases and J by 2 bases, with 13 bases between them. Germline-derived CDR1 and CDR2 are SGHNT and YYREEE (reference sequence). CDR3 sequence (DNA): TGTGCCAGCAGCCTGGGAGTTATCACCTACGAGCAGTACTTC. As protein: CASSLGVITYEQYF.

V and J are TRBV11-3 and TRBJ1-1; no clear D gene. The germline V gene has CDR1 SGHNT and CDR2 YENEEA. V was clipped by 5 bases and J by 1 base, with 11 bases between them. The CDR3 is 14 amino acids. CDR3 nucleotide sequence: TGTGCCAGCAGCCCGTCGGCGGCGAACACTGAAGCTTTCTTT. This encodes CASSPSAANTEAFF.